The rows below give T cell receptor beta chains drawn from one sample of a study of PD-1 blockade in classical Hodgkin lymphoma. Data came from immunoSEQ multiplex PCR; TCRdb stores just in-frame clones and leaves some out. There are 15,000 to 20,000 clones in the sample; over 75% occur only once, and around 1.2% lies in the top ten. Sequencing was done on a sample of CD4+ T cells from blood. These receptors originate from a human donor with classical Hodgkin lymphoma. CDR3s leave out the opening cysteine and the closing phenylalanine or tryptophan. Each record gives: CDR3 protein, D gene, J gene, V gene, CDR3 length. A D gene is named only where the DNA matches it firmly.

CDR3aa: ASSVGPGGEKLF
d_gene: .
j_gene: TRBJ1-4
v_gene: TRBV9
len: 12

CDR3aa: ASSAQWNTGELF
d_gene: .
j_gene: TRBJ2-2
v_gene: TRBV6-4
len: 12

CDR3aa: ASSIIGSGRSYEQY
d_gene: TRBD2
j_gene: TRBJ2-7
v_gene: TRBV19
len: 14

CDR3aa: ASSLGTYSNQPQH
d_gene: .
j_gene: TRBJ1-5
v_gene: TRBV5-1
len: 13

CDR3aa: SAIAYEQY
d_gene: .
j_gene: TRBJ2-7
v_gene: TRBV20-1
len: 8

CDR3aa: ASSGRSEETQY
d_gene: .
j_gene: TRBJ2-5
v_gene: TRBV10-1
len: 11

CDR3aa: ASSYGQGFNNEQF
d_gene: TRBD1
j_gene: TRBJ2-1
v_gene: TRBV6-6
len: 13

CDR3aa: ASSQPGQSSYEQY
d_gene: .
j_gene: TRBJ2-7
v_gene: TRBV23-1
len: 13

CDR3aa: ASSGRGGAYEQY
d_gene: TRBD2
j_gene: TRBJ2-7
v_gene: TRBV6-6
len: 12

CDR3aa: ASSAPGELF
d_gene: .
j_gene: TRBJ2-2
v_gene: TRBV28
len: 9

CDR3aa: ASKTGELF
d_gene: .
j_gene: TRBJ2-2
v_gene: TRBV19
len: 8

CDR3aa: ASSPTGDKYYGYT
d_gene: TRBD1
j_gene: TRBJ1-2
v_gene: TRBV18
len: 13

CDR3aa: ASSEESGELF
d_gene: .
j_gene: TRBJ2-2
v_gene: TRBV2
len: 10

CDR3aa: ASSLREYNEQF
d_gene: .
j_gene: TRBJ2-1
v_gene: TRBV27
len: 11

CDR3aa: ASSPLTGGGSPLH
d_gene: TRBD1
j_gene: TRBJ1-6
v_gene: TRBV18
len: 13

CDR3aa: ASSLDQREYNEQF
d_gene: TRBD2
j_gene: TRBJ2-1
v_gene: TRBV7-2
len: 13

CDR3aa: ASSLVGTGPYEQY
d_gene: TRBD1
j_gene: TRBJ2-7
v_gene: TRBV11-2
len: 13

CDR3aa: ASCNSQENIQY
d_gene: .
j_gene: TRBJ2-4
v_gene: TRBV5-6
len: 11

CDR3aa: ASSSSGSDGETQY
d_gene: TRBD2
j_gene: TRBJ2-5
v_gene: TRBV7-9
len: 13

CDR3aa: ASSLGPIENQPQH
d_gene: .
j_gene: TRBJ1-5
v_gene: TRBV5-1
len: 13

CDR3aa: ASSPGDTSYEQY
d_gene: .
j_gene: TRBJ2-7
v_gene: TRBV5-1
len: 12

CDR3aa: ATSRDQWVGGYT
d_gene: .
j_gene: TRBJ1-2
v_gene: TRBV15
len: 12

CDR3aa: ASSLGSGTSGLNEQF
d_gene: TRBD2
j_gene: TRBJ2-1
v_gene: TRBV7-2
len: 15

CDR3aa: ASTGSGSQPQH
d_gene: .
j_gene: TRBJ1-5
v_gene: TRBV2
len: 11

CDR3aa: SVDGPSYNEQF
d_gene: .
j_gene: TRBJ2-1
v_gene: TRBV29-1
len: 11

CDR3aa: ASSPGRNTDTQY
d_gene: .
j_gene: TRBJ2-3
v_gene: TRBV5-8
len: 12

CDR3aa: ASSLVGGHSGYT
d_gene: .
j_gene: TRBJ1-2
v_gene: TRBV28
len: 12

CDR3aa: ASSYPIGGGRASDTQY
d_gene: TRBD2
j_gene: TRBJ2-3
v_gene: TRBV11-2
len: 16

CDR3aa: ASSLQALSYEQY
d_gene: .
j_gene: TRBJ2-7
v_gene: TRBV25-1
len: 12

CDR3aa: ASSWGIDREVSTDTQY
d_gene: .
j_gene: TRBJ2-3
v_gene: TRBV5-1
len: 16

CDR3aa: ASRQPGGSDEQF
d_gene: .
j_gene: TRBJ2-1
v_gene: TRBV6-6
len: 12

CDR3aa: ASSPRLAGGYNEQF
d_gene: TRBD2
j_gene: TRBJ2-1
v_gene: TRBV27
len: 14

CDR3aa: ASSLEQRREQF
d_gene: .
j_gene: TRBJ2-1
v_gene: TRBV7-9
len: 11

CDR3aa: ASSSTGAKSIGYT
d_gene: TRBD1
j_gene: TRBJ1-2
v_gene: TRBV7-6
len: 13

CDR3aa: ASSLGDTLNEQF
d_gene: .
j_gene: TRBJ2-1
v_gene: TRBV7-6
len: 12

CDR3aa: ASSYRGVSYEQY
d_gene: TRBD2
j_gene: TRBJ2-7
v_gene: TRBV6-5
len: 12

CDR3aa: ASSLATGPGQPQH
d_gene: TRBD1
j_gene: TRBJ1-5
v_gene: TRBV7-2
len: 13

CDR3aa: ASSRDGLNTGELF
d_gene: .
j_gene: TRBJ2-2
v_gene: TRBV6-1
len: 13

CDR3aa: ASSTPYYGYT
d_gene: .
j_gene: TRBJ1-2
v_gene: TRBV6-6
len: 10

CDR3aa: ASNLDRGAPNEQF
d_gene: TRBD1
j_gene: TRBJ2-1
v_gene: TRBV6-5
len: 13

CDR3aa: SVVGVIDAF
d_gene: .
j_gene: TRBJ1-1
v_gene: TRBV29-1
len: 9

CDR3aa: ASRPGVLNEQF
d_gene: .
j_gene: TRBJ2-1
v_gene: TRBV5-1
len: 11